The 27 T cell receptor beta chains below were found in one sample sequenced in a study of cytomegalovirus exposure and HLA in healthy donors. Amplification used 60 Vbeta primers and 13 Jbeta primers. Profiled with immunoSEQ multiplex PCR; TCRdb holds only in-frame clones, not every one. The sample consists of about 190,000 clones, roughly 77% of them appearing once. Specimen: PBMCs. The source of these receptors is a man between 35 and 55 years old in good health and CMV-seropositive.

The V gene is TRBV6-5, the J gene TRBJ1-1; D is uncertain. Germline-derived CDR1 and CDR2 are MNHEY and SVGAGI. V was pared by 6 bases and J by 1 base, with 12 bases between. The CDR3 contains 14 residues. The chain's CDR3 is CASSRLLENTEAFF. The DNA for the CDR3 is TGTGCCAGCAGCCGACTGTTGGAGAACACTGAAGCTTTCTTT.

This clone has a handful of counts. This rearrangement joins TRBV5-4 to TRBJ1-2; TRBD1 matches 9 bases. CDR3 length: 14 residues. V lost 4 bases to trimming and J lost 4 bases; unmatched junction nucleotides: 5. The germline gives CDR1 SGHNT, CDR2 YYREEE (reference sequence). The CDR3 DNA reads as TGTGCCAGCAGCGGGGACAGGGAGACCTATGGCTACACCTTC. Translating it yields CASSGDRETYGYTF. The variable domain in full, completed from reference TRBV5-4 and TRBJ1-2, reads ETGVTQSPTHLIKTRGQQVTLRCSSQSGHNTVSWYQQALGQGPQFIFQYYREEENGRGNFPPRFSGLQFPNYSSELNVNALELDDSALYLCASSGDRETYGYTFGSGTRLTVV.

This clone was seen a handful of times. The rearrangement uses TRBV6-5 and TRBJ2-5, with TRBD1 identical over 9 bases. CDR1 and CDR2 (germline): MNHEY, SVGAGI. The CDR3 is 15 residues long. Germline trimming cut 6 bases from V and 5 bases from J; bases unmatched to any gene: 10. DNA of the CDR3: TGTGCCAGCAGGACAACGGGACAGGGTTACGAGACCCAGTACTTC. Translated: CASRTTGQGYETQYF.

The chain couples TRBV7-2 to TRBJ2-7; maybe TRBD1 (6 bases). The germline gives CDR1 SGHTA, CDR2 FQGNSA. This CDR3 spans 14 amino acids. V lost 5 bases to trimming and J lost 4 bases, with 15 bases between them. CDR3 coding DNA: TGTGCCAGCAGCCCTCCCCACAGGGTTTACGAGCAGTACTTC. Translation gives CASSPPHRVYEQYF.

Only a few counts were recorded for this clone. The chain has TRBV9 and TRBJ1-1; D is undetermined. CDR3 length: 11 amino acids. Germline CDR1 and CDR2: SGDLS and YYNGEE. V lost 4 bases, J lost 7 bases, and 8 bases lay in between. The CDR3 loop reads CASSPDFEAFF. The DNA of the CDR3 is TGTGCCAGCAGCCCAGACTTTGAAGCTTTCTTT.

The CDR3 DNA follows: TGTGCCAGCAGTTACTCGCGAGGGGGTGCTGAAGCTTTCTTT. Translated, it gives CASSYSRGGAEAFF. The chain joins TRBV6-5 to TRBJ1-1, with D tentatively TRBD1 (6 bases). The CDR3 extends over 14 amino acids. V was shortened by 0 bases and J by 6 bases, with 11 bases between the two germline ends. From germline, CDR1 is MNHEY and CDR2 SVGAGI.

This clone is medium-sized by share. The chain joins TRBV4-3 to TRBJ2-7; 7 nucleotides match TRBD2. CDR3 size: 14 residues. CDR1 and CDR2 from the germline V gene are LGHNA and YSLEER. Trimming at V came to 3 bases and at J to 4 bases, leaving 6 bases not matched to a gene. The CDR3 DNA follows: TGCGCCAGCAGCCAGTATGGGGGGGAGTACGAGCAGTACTTC. It yields the protein CASSQYGGEYEQYF.

The chain is built from TRBV6-7 and TRBJ2-5, with D perhaps matching TRBD1 (5 bases). TRBV6-7 is given ORF status, its function remaining uncertain. This CDR3 comprises 14 residues. V gave up 2 bases and J gave up 1 base, with 8 bases separating them. The CDR3 nucleotides are TGTGCCAGCAGTTACGGGGCACGCCAAGAGACCCAGTACTTC. Translating gives CASSYGARQETQYF.

The table lists this clone with a few counts. The J gene is TRBJ1-4, the V gene TRBV5-6, with D perhaps matching TRBD1 (5 bases). The V gene's germline CDR1 is SGHDT and CDR2 YYEEEE. V lost 4 bases and J lost 3, with 10 bases in between. The CDR3 is made up of 14 amino acids. The CDR3 region has the DNA TGTGCCAGCAGCCGAGACAGCCCTAATGAAAAACTGTTTTTT. This translates into CASSRDSPNEKLFF.

The chain has TRBV19 and TRBJ2-5; D gene unclear. Gene TRBJ2-7 matches the end of the DNA better, so the J call may be wrong. CDR1 and CDR2 (germline): LNHDA, SQIVND (reference sequence). This CDR3 is 14 amino acids long. CDR3 sequence (DNA): TGTGCCAGTAGTACCCTGGGCCGGTCCTACGAGCAGTACTTC. Translation gives CASSTLGRSYEQYF.

The rearrangement uses TRBV29-1 and TRBJ2-2; TRBD1 agrees at 10 bases. This CDR3 is 13 amino acids long. The V segment lost 7 bases and the J segment 4 bases; nucleotides outside the gene matches: 3. Germline CDR1 is SQVTM and CDR2 is ANQGSEA. CDR3 bases: TGCAGCGCCCGGACAGGGGGCACCGGGGAGCTGTTTTTT. Translated: CSARTGGTGELFF.

The chain employs TRBV27 and TRBJ1-2, with 12 bases lining up with TRBD1. CDR3 size: 15 residues. With V trimmed by 2 bases and J by 5 bases, 3 bases remained unmatched. Germline V gives CDR1 MNHEY, CDR2 SMNVEV (reference sequence). In DNA form, the CDR3 reads TGTGCCAGCAGTTTAGGGACAGGGGGCTTTTATGGCTACACCTTC. Amino acid sequence: CASSLGTGGFYGYTF.

J is TRBJ2-1 and V is TRBV10-3; 11 bases fit TRBD2. CDR1 and CDR2 from the germline V gene are ENHRY and SYGVKD. The trim removed 3 bases at V and 7 bases at J, leaving 5 bases unmatched. This CDR3 has 15 amino acids. This chain's CDR3 is CAISDLASGGNEQFF. Written as DNA, the CDR3 is TGTGCCATCAGTGATTTGGCTAGCGGGGGGAATGAGCAGTTCTTC.

The chain links TRBV2 to TRBJ2-1; maybe TRBD1 (6 bases). Between the trimmed V and J ends, which lost 7 bases and 6 bases, there was a span of 16 bases. CDR3 size: 14 residues. Germline-derived CDR1 and CDR2 are SNHLY and FYNNEI. CDR3 residues: CASTITGFVNEQFF. The CDR3 bases are TGTGCCAGCACCATAACAGGGTTTGTCAATGAGCAGTTCTTC.

The rearrangement joins TRBV6-5 to TRBJ2-7; tentative D call: TRBD1 (6 bases). V was pared by 6 bases and J by 3 bases, with 15 bases between. Germline V gene data show CDR1 as MNHEY and CDR2 as SVGAGI. The length of the CDR3 is 14 residues. This CDR3 is CASRTNRDFYEQYF. The CDR3 DNA reads as TGTGCCAGCAGGACAAACAGGGATTTCTACGAGCAGTACTTC.

V usage is TRBV5-6 and J usage is TRBJ2-5; possibly TRBD2 for D (6 bases). Trimming cost V 0 bases and J 0 bases, with 18 bases left between them. The germline CDR1 and CDR2 sequences are SGHDT and YYEEEE. The CDR3 runs 18 residues. CDR3 sequence (DNA): TGTGCCAGCAGCTTGGCCCAACTTCCCGCGGGGTACCAAGAGACCCAGTACTTC. This encodes CASSLAQLPAGYQETQYF.

The V gene is TRBV5-1, the J gene TRBJ2-5; D gene uncertain. Germline loops: CDR1 SGHRS, CDR2 YFSETQ. The CDR3 has 14 residues. Deletions cut 4 bases from V and 5 bases from J, with 15 bases between. The CDR3 coding sequence is TGCGCCAGCAGCGGTGACTCCGGCGGTGAGACCCAGTACTTC. Protein sequence: CASSGDSGGETQYF.

V is TRBV28 and J is TRBJ2-7; 7 bases agree with TRBD2. The CDR3 is 14 amino acids. Germline V lookup: CDR1 MDHEN, CDR2 SYDVKM. The junction had 9 bases not matched to a gene; V was cut back by 7 bases and J by 3 bases. The CDR3 region has the DNA TGTGCCAGCACCACCGCCAAGCGGGACTACGAGCAGTACTTC. Its translation: CASTTAKRDYEQYF.

This clone was picked up a small number of times. For the CDR3, the DNA is TGTGCCAGCAGCTTAGCGTCCCACAGGGGTTCTGAAGCTTTCTTT. Protein product: CASSLASHRGSEAFF. This chain uses TRBV7-9 with TRBJ1-1, with 7 positions matching TRBD1. In germline, CDR1 is SEHNR, CDR2 FQNEAQ (reference sequence). The CDR3 spans 15 residues. Trimming removed 0 bases from V and 6 bases from J; junction bases left unmatched: 7.

The chain has TRBV9 and TRBJ2-5; 12 bases align to TRBD2. With V trimmed by 3 bases and J by 4 bases, 10 bases remained unmatched. Germline V lookup: CDR1 SGDLS, CDR2 YYNGEE. CDR3 length: 17 amino acids. The CDR3, as DNA: TGTGCCAGCAGCGGACGAGTACTAGCGGGGGGTTTAGAGACCCAGTACTTC. Translation: CASSGRVLAGGLETQYF.

The V and J genes are TRBV6-1 and TRBJ2-3; 7 bases match TRBD1. V lost 11 bases to trimming and J lost 6 bases; unmatched junction nucleotides: 14. The length of the CDR3 is 14 residues. Germline assignment: CDR1 MNHNS and CDR2 SASEGT. CDR3 DNA sequence: TGTGCCTTAGCAGGGGCCAGGGGGTTGGATACGCAGTATTTT. Its translation is CALAGARGLDTQYF.

The J gene is TRBJ2-3, the V gene TRBV9, with 8 bases fitting TRBD2. Germline values: CDR1 SGDLS, CDR2 YYNGEE. V gave up 3 bases and J gave up 3 bases; unmatched junction bases: 3. The CDR3 is made up of 14 amino acids. The CDR3 DNA follows: TGTGCCAGCAGCGCATTAGCGGGGACAGATACGCAGTATTTT. Protein: CASSALAGTDTQYF.

J is TRBJ2-3 and V is TRBV7-3; 7 bases line up with TRBD1. CDR3 length: 15 residues. V was pared by 4 bases and J by 5 bases, with 9 bases of the junction left unmatched. From germline, CDR1 is SGHTA and CDR2 FQGTGA. DNA of the CDR3: TGTGCCAGCAGCTCTGACAGACAGGGTATAGATACGCAGTATTTT. It is translated as CASSSDRQGIDTQYF.

This sequence joins TRBV5-1 and TRBJ2-7, with 8 positions matching TRBD1. V gave up 8 bases and J gave up 0 bases; unmatched junction bases: 4. The length of the CDR3 is 13 residues. Germline V gene data show CDR1 as SGHRS and CDR2 as YFSETQ. CDR3 nucleotides: TGCGCCAGTGGACAGGGAGACTCCTACGAGCAGTACTTC. Protein product: CASGQGDSYEQYF. The complete variable domain, with remaining parts taken from reference TRBV5-1 and TRBJ2-7, reads KAGVTQTPRYLIKTRGQQVTLSCSPISGHRSVSWYQQTPGQGLQFLFEYFSETQRNKGNFPGRFSGRQFSNSRSEMNVSTLELGDSALYLCASGQGDSYEQYFGPGTRLTVT.

CDR3 bases: TGTGCCTGGACAAGCGGCTTACACGATGAGCAGTTCTTC. Encoded protein: CAWTSGLHDEQFF. The rearrangement joins TRBV30 to TRBJ2-1, with D possibly being TRBD2 (5 bases). Trimming pared 4 bases from V and 8 bases from J, leaving 15 bases between. This CDR3 contains 13 residues. Germline V gene lookup returns CDR1 GTSNPN and CDR2 SVGIG (reference sequence).

The chain combines TRBV11-2 with TRBJ1-1, with a tentative D call TRBD1 (5 bases). V was trimmed by 1 base and J by 10 bases, leaving 13 bases between them. This CDR3 is 13 amino acids long. Germline CDR1 and CDR2: SGHAT and FQNNGV. The CDR3 loop reads CASSLGRVFRAFF. CDR3 nucleotide sequence: TGTGCCAGCAGCTTAGGCAGGGTATTTCGAGCTTTCTTT.

The V gene is TRBV5-5, the J gene TRBJ2-2; 8 bases line up with TRBD1. Germline V gives CDR1 SGHKS, CDR2 YYEKEE (reference sequence). Unmatched junction bases numbered 3, after V lost 0 bases and J lost 2 bases. This CDR3 has 16 residues. This chain's CDR3 is CASSLAGGGNTGELFF. As DNA, the CDR3 is TGTGCCAGCAGCTTGGCAGGGGGCGGCAACACCGGGGAGCTGTTTTTT.